A single sample gave rise to the 26 T cell receptor beta chains below, sequenced in a study of T cell repertoires in aging, cancer and after chemotherapy. Rearranged V-D-J TRB sequences were amplified with a mixed TRB-A/B primer pool. TCRdb redid the calling of the multiplex PCR reads with MiXCR, one entry per CDR3 protein. The sample yields approximately 11,000 distinct CDR3 sequences, roughly two fifths seen once. TCR beta rearrangements were amplified from peripheral blood genomic DNA. Sequenced input: blood. Receptor source: a human donor in good health.

This CDR3 is CSAGRDPDEQYF. Here the CDR3 DNA reads TGCAGTGCTGGCCGAGACCCGGACGAGCAGTACTTC. V usage is TRBV20-1 and J usage is TRBJ2-7; D is unclear. The CDR3 covers 12 residues. From germline, CDR1 is DFQATT and CDR2 SNEGSKA (reference sequence). Trimming pared 5 bases from V and 5 bases from J, leaving 13 bases between.

The J gene is TRBJ2-4, the V gene TRBV20-1; D might be TRBD1 or TRBD2, each matching 5 bases. The CDR3 runs to 17 residues. The V gene lost 2 bases and the J gene lost 1 base, with 18 bases spanning the gap. In germline, CDR1 is DFQATT, CDR2 SNEGSKA (reference sequence). For the CDR3, the DNA is TGCAGTGCTAGATGGGATGATGGCAGGGAGGCCAAAAACATTCAGTACTTC. It yields the protein CSARWDDGREAKNIQYF.

This clonotype was seen a handful of times. The chain recombines TRBV15 with TRBJ2-7; D remains unclear. CDR1 is LNHNV, CDR2 YYDKDF, per germline (reference sequence). The V end lost 0 bases, the J end lost 1 base, and 4 bases lay between the germline ends. The length of the CDR3 is 13 residues. The CDR3 spells CATSRDVSYEQYF. The CDR3 coding sequence is TGTGCCACCAGCAGAGATGTGTCCTACGAGCAGTACTTC.

This clonotype is termed large. The J gene is TRBJ2-3, the V gene TRBV6-5; possibly TRBD2 for D (6 bases). Trimming left V 6 bases short and J 2 bases short, with 12 bases between. Germline CDR1 MNHEY, CDR2 SVGAGI. The CDR3 has 14 amino acids. The CDR3 bases are TGTGCCAGCAGGGAGGGACTGTACACAGATACGCAGTATTTT. It codes for CASREGLYTDTQYF.

This chain links TRBV6-1 with TRBJ2-3; no reliable D call. Germline CDR1 and CDR2: MNHNS and SASEGT. V was trimmed by 6 bases and J by 2 bases, leaving 15 bases between them. This CDR3 has 15 residues. The CDR3 DNA reads as TGTGCCAGCAGCCTCGGATCTACCCTCACAGATACGCAGTATTTT. This gives the protein CASSLGSTLTDTQYF.

J is TRBJ2-5 and V is TRBV6-1, with TRBD2 identical over 9 bases. Per germline, CDR1 MNHNS and CDR2 SASEGT. V was pared by 6 bases and J by 0 bases, with 8 bases of the junction left unmatched. The CDR3 contains 16 residues. The CDR3 bases are TGTGCCAGCAGACTGAGGCTAGCGGGGAACCAAGAGACCCAGTACTTC. Protein sequence: CASRLRLAGNQETQYF.

The chain carries TRBV6-4 and TRBJ2-3, with 7 positions matching TRBD1. The CDR3 totals 16 residues. Germline lookup yields CDR1 MRHNA and CDR2 SNTAGT. With V trimmed by 0 bases and J by 0 bases, 3 bases remained unmatched. The CDR3 DNA follows: TGTGCCAGCAGTGACTCGGGGACAGCTAGCACAGATACGCAGTATTTT. This sequence encodes CASSDSGTASTDTQYF.

The genes are TRBV6-5 and TRBJ2-5; D is ambiguous. V lost 0 bases and J 1 base, leaving 6 bases between the germline ends. Germline CDR1 is MNHEY and CDR2 is SVGAGI. The CDR3 is made up of 14 amino acids. The CDR3 coding sequence is TGTGCCAGCAGTTACTCGAGAAGCCAAGAGACCCAGTACTTC. It translates to CASSYSRSQETQYF.

The DNA for the CDR3 is TGTGCCAGCAGCTTACTCTGGGATGAGCAGTTCTTC. Translated: CASSLLWDEQFF. The chain employs TRBV7-2 and TRBJ2-1; D not resolved. V dropped 2 bases and J dropped 8 bases, with 7 bases sitting between them. The CDR3 spans 12 residues. Germline CDR1 is SGHTA and CDR2 is FQGNSA.

This chain connects TRBV7-6 to TRBJ2-5, with 7 positions matching TRBD1. The CDR3 loop spans 13 amino acids. V was pared by 2 bases and J by 5 bases, with 2 bases of the junction left unmatched. Germline CDR1 reads SGHVS; CDR2 reads FNYEAQ. DNA for the CDR3: TGTGCCAGCAGCTTACGAGGGGGCGAGACCCAGTACTTC. This gives the protein CASSLRGGETQYF.

This clonotype was counted between two and nine times. This chain links TRBV20-1 with TRBJ2-3; 7 bases line up with TRBD1. Germline V lookup: CDR1 DFQATT, CDR2 SNEGSKA (reference sequence). J was trimmed by 6 bases and V by 2 bases; bases with no gene match: 11. CDR3 length: 15 amino acids. The DNA for the CDR3 is TGCAGTGCTAGAAAACAGGGGTTCGTATCGGATACGCAGTATTTT. Protein sequence: CSARKQGFVSDTQYF.

This clonotype was seen only a few times. The chain links TRBV7-3 to TRBJ2-7; 8 positions agree with TRBD2. CDR1 and CDR2 (germline): SGHTA, FQGTGA. This CDR3 is 14 amino acids long. The V gene end was trimmed by 3 bases and the J gene end by 8 bases; junction bases not matched to a gene: 9. CDR3 sequence reads: CASSLEAGVRKQYF. The CDR3 nucleotides are TGTGCCAGCAGCTTGGAAGCGGGGGTAAGGAAGCAGTACTTC.

The sample holds one count of this clonotype. Relative to the germline gene, one junction end is altered; a read error may explain this. V gene TRBV7-3 combines with J gene TRBJ2-1, with D perhaps being TRBD1 or TRBD2 (7 bases each). The CDR3 is 15 amino acids. Per the germline V gene, CDR1 is SGHTA and CDR2 is FQGTGA. The CDR3 spells CASRGRGPPFNEQLF. In DNA form, the CDR3 reads TGTGCCAGCAGGGGGAGGGGGCCTCCTTTCAATGAGCAGTTATTC.

This clonotype showed up just a few times. The chain joins TRBV6-6 to TRBJ2-7; no clear D gene. V dropped 5 bases and J dropped 3 bases, with 8 bases sitting between them. The germline V gene encodes CDR1 MNHNY and CDR2 SVGAGI (reference sequence). This CDR3 is 12 amino acids long. Here the CDR3 reads CASSAGYYEQYF. The DNA for the CDR3 is TGTGCCAGCAGTGCCGGGTACTACGAGCAGTACTTC.

A few counts support this clonotype. The chain combines TRBV27 with TRBJ1-6, with D tentatively TRBD1 (5 bases). CDR3 length: 14 residues. Trimming took 7 bases from V and 12 from J, leaving 19 bases between them. Germline CDR1 and CDR2: MNHEY and SMNVEV (reference sequence). CDR3 residues: CASTQRGPGGPLHF. CDR3 bases: TGTGCCAGCACCCAACGGGGCCCGGGAGGACCCCTCCACTTT.

The chain has TRBV6-1 and TRBJ1-2, with 12 nucleotides matching TRBD1. Trimming took 5 bases from V and 1 from J; bases not matched to a gene: 5. Looked up from germline, CDR1 is MNHNS and CDR2 is SASEGT. The CDR3 is 16 residues long. DNA for the CDR3: TGTGCCAGCAGTCGGGACAGGGGGCGTGATAACTATGGCTACACCTTC. Protein product: CASSRDRGRDNYGYTF.

Concerning this clonotype itself: Mismatch with germline at one junction end may stem from a read error. The chain employs TRBV11-1 and TRBJ1-1, with D maybe TRBD1 (5 bases). Germline CDR1 is SGHAT and CDR2 is FQDESV (reference sequence). The CDR3 loop spans 12 amino acids. Here the CDR3 reads CRSMGVNTEAFF. CDR3 DNA: TGCCGTAGCATGGGGGTGAACACTGAAGCTTTCTTT.

This sequence joins TRBV28 and TRBJ2-3, with D hard to call. The CDR3 contains 15 residues. Germline V gives CDR1 MDHEN, CDR2 SYDVKM. V gave up 8 bases and J gave up 0 bases, with 15 bases separating them. The CDR3 DNA reads as TGTGCCAGCGTCCCTTTAGGGATGAGCACAGATACGCAGTATTTT. Protein sequence: CASVPLGMSTDTQYF.

The J gene is TRBJ2-1, the V gene TRBV24-1; 9 nucleotides align to TRBD2. Looked up from germline, CDR1 is KGHDR and CDR2 is SFDVKD. The CDR3 runs to 15 residues. The CDR3 region is CATTSGSSSYNEQFF. The CDR3 coding sequence is TGTGCAACTACTAGCGGGTCAAGCTCCTACAATGAGCAGTTCTTC.

This clonotype was seen more than once but under ten times. V usage is TRBV4-3 and J usage is TRBJ2-6, with unresolved D. The CDR3 runs 18 residues. Trimming shortened V by 4 bases and J by 0 bases, and 16 bases separated the two germline ends. The germline gives CDR1 LGHNA, CDR2 YSLEER. CDR3 bases: TGCGCCAGCAGCCGAGAACCAGAGATAAGCTCTGGGGCCAACGTCCTGACTTTC. This codes for CASSREPEISSGANVLTF.

The chain couples TRBV24-1 to TRBJ1-4; 7 bases agree with TRBD1. The V gene's germline CDR1 is KGHDR and CDR2 SFDVKD. The CDR3 consists of 15 residues. The V segment lost 4 bases and the J segment 8 bases; nucleotides outside the gene matches: 9. The CDR3 is CATSDTGTEREKLFF. The CDR3, as DNA: TGTGCCACCAGTGACACCGGGACAGAGAGGGAAAAACTGTTTTTT.

In its sample, this clonotype was seen once. This rearrangement joins TRBV6-2 or TRBV6-3 to TRBJ2-3, with D possibly TRBD2 on 6 matching bases. The ends were cut back, 10 bases at V and 4 bases at J, with 15 bases in the middle. The CDR3 is made up of 13 amino acids. The germline CDR1 and CDR2 sequences are MNHEY and SVGEGT. In nucleotides, the CDR3 is TGTGCCACTGGCGGGGCTTTCGCAGATACGCAGTATTTT. Protein product: CATGGAFADTQYF.

This clonotype is labeled as medium-sized. The J gene is TRBJ1-5, the V gene TRBV29-1; D remains ambiguous. Trimming shortened V by 4 bases and J by 5 bases, and 6 bases separated the two germline ends. Germline V CDR1 and CDR2: SQVTM, ANQGSEA. The CDR3 loop spans 11 amino acids. The CDR3 loop reads CSVGEDQPQHF. DNA for the CDR3: TGCAGCGTTGGGGAAGATCAGCCCCAGCATTTT.

This chain links TRBV5-6 with TRBJ2-7; 12 bases are shared with TRBD2. From germline, CDR1 is SGHDT and CDR2 YYEEEE. This CDR3 has 15 residues. J gave up 4 bases and V 0 bases, and 2 bases lay outside the gene matches. In DNA, the CDR3 is TGTGCCAGCAGCTTGGTAACTAGCGGGAGGTACGAGCAGTACTTC. Its protein product is CASSLVTSGRYEQYF.

The J gene is TRBJ2-1, the V gene TRBV4-1, with no clear D. Trimming cost V 0 bases and J 11 bases, with 11 bases left between them. There are 13 residues in the CDR3. From germline, CDR1 is MGHRA and CDR2 YSYEKL. The CDR3 coding sequence is TGCGCCAGCAGCCAAGATTTAACTGTGCAGCAGTTCTTC. Encoded protein: CASSQDLTVQQFF.

This sequence joins TRBV7-3 and TRBJ2-3; 10 nucleotides line up with TRBD2. V trimming: 5 bases; J trimming: 2 bases; junction bases outside the gene matches: 7. Germline V gives CDR1 SGHTA, CDR2 FQGTGA. The CDR3 runs 16 residues. The CDR3 sequence: CASSPGLADITDTQYF. Written as DNA, the CDR3 is TGTGCCAGCAGCCCCGGACTAGCGGATATCACAGATACGCAGTATTTT. Together with reference TRBV7-3 and TRBJ2-3, the CDR3 gives the full variable domain: GAGVSQTPSNKVTEKGKYVELRCDPISGHTALYWYRQSLGQGPEFLIYFQGTGAADDSGLPNDRFFAVRPEGSVSTLKIQRTERGDSAVYLCASSPGLADITDTQYFGPGTRLTVL.